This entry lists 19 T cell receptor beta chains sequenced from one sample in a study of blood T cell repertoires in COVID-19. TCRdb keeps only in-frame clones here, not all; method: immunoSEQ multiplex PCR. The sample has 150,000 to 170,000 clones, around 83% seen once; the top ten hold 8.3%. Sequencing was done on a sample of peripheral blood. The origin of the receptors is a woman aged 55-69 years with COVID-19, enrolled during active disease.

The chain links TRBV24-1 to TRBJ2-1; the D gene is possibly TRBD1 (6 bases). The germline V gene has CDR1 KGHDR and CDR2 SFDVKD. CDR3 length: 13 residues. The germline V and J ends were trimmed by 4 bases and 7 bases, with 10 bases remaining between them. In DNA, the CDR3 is TGTGCCACCAGTGAATACAGGGAAAATGAGCAGTTCTTC. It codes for CATSEYRENEQFF.

The CDR3 region is CSVEVGRGSETQYF. In nucleotides, the CDR3 is TGCAGCGTTGAAGTGGGCAGGGGCAGTGAGACCCAGTACTTC. The J gene is TRBJ2-5, the V gene TRBV29-1; possible D gene TRBD1, 6 bases. Trimming cost V 1 base and J 5 bases, with 14 bases left between them. CDR3 size: 14 residues. Germline CDR1 and CDR2: SQVTM and ANQGSEA.

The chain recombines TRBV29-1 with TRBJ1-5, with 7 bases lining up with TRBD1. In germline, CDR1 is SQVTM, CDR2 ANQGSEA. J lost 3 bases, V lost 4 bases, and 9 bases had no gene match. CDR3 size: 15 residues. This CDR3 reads CSVVEDRLNNQPQHF. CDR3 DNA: TGCAGCGTTGTCGAGGACAGGTTAAACAATCAGCCCCAGCATTTT.

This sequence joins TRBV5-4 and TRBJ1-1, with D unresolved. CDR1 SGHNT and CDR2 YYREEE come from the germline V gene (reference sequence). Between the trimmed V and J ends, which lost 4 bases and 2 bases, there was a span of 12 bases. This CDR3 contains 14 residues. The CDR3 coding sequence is TGTGCCAGCAGCCCCCAACATGTAAACACTGAAGCTTTCTTT. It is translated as CASSPQHVNTEAFF.

CDR3 region: CASSLATGEKLFF. CDR3 coding DNA: TGTGCCAGCAGCTTAGCCACAGGGGAAAAACTGTTTTTT. The chain joins TRBV7-9 to TRBJ1-4; tentatively, D is TRBD1 (6 bases). The germline V gene has CDR1 SEHNR and CDR2 FQNEAQ (reference sequence). Trimming removed 0 bases from V and 8 bases from J, with 7 bases in between. This CDR3 contains 13 residues.

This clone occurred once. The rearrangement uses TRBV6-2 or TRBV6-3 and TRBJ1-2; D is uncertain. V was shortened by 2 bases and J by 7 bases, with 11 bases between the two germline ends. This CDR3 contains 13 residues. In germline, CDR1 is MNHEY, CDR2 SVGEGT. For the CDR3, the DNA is TGTGCCAGCAGTTACGGCAATTCAGGTGGCTACACCTTC. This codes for CASSYGNSGGYTF.

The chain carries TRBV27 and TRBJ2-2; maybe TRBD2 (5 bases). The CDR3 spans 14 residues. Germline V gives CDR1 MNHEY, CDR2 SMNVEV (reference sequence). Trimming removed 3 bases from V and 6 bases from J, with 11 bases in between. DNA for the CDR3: TGTGCCAGCAGTTTGGGCTACGGGGCCGGGGAGCTGTTTTTT. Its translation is CASSLGYGAGELFF.

The CDR3 loop is CATSPAGTGGRETQYF. CDR3 DNA: TGTGCCACCAGCCCAGCCGGGACAGGGGGCCGAGAGACCCAGTACTTC. V and J are TRBV24-1 and TRBJ2-5; TRBD1 matches at 12 bases. The ends lost 7 bases at V and 4 bases at J; junction bases unmatched: 9. The CDR3 sequence is 16 residues long. From germline, CDR1 is KGHDR and CDR2 SFDVKD.

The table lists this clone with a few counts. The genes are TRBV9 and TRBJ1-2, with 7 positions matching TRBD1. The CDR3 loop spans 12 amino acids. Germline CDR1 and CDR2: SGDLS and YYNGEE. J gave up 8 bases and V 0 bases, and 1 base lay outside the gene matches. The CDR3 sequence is CASSVVGQGYTF. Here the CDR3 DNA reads TGTGCCAGCAGCGTAGTGGGACAGGGCTACACCTTC.

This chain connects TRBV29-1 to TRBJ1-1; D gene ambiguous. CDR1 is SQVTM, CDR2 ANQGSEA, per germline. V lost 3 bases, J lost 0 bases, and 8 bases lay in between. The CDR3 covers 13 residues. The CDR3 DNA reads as TGCAGCGTTGACCGGTCCATGAACACTGAAGCTTTCTTT. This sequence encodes CSVDRSMNTEAFF.

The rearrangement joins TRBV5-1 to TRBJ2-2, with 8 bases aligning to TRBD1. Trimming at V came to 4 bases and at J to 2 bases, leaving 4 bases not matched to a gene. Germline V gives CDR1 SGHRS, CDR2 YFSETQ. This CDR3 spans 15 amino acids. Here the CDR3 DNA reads TGCGCCAGCAGCCCCGGACAGGGTAACACCGGGGAGCTGTTTTTT. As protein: CASSPGQGNTGELFF.

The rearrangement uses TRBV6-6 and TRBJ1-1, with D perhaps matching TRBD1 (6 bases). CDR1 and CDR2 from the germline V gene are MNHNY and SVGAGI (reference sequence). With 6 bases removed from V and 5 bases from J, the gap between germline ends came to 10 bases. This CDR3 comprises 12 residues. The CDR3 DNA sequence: TGTGCCAGCAGGAACAGGGCAACTGAAGCTTTCTTT. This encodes CASRNRATEAFF.

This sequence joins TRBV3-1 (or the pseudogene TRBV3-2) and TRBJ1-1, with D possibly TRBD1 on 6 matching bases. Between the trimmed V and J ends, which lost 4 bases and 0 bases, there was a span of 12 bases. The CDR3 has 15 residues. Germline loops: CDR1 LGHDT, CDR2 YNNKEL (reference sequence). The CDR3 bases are TGTGCCAGCAGCCCCCCAGGGGTAATGAACACTGAAGCTTTCTTT. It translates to CASSPPGVMNTEAFF.

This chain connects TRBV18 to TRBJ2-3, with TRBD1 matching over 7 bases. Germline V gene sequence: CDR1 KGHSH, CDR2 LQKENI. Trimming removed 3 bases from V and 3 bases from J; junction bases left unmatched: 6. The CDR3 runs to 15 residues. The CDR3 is CASSPGQHSTDTQYF. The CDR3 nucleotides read TGTGCCAGCTCACCGGGACAGCACTCGACAGATACGCAGTATTTT.

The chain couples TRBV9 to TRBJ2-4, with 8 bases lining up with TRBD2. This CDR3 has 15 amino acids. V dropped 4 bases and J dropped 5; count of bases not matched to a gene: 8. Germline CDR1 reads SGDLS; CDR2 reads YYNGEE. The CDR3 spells CASSRSSSGQNIQYF. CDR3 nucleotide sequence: TGTGCCAGCAGCCGTAGTTCTAGCGGGCAAAACATTCAGTACTTC.

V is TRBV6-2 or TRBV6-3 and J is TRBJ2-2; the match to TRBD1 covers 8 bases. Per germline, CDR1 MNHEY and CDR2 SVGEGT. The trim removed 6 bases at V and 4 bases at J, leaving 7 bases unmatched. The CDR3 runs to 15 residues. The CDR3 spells CASSRVDRATGELFF. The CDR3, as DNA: TGTGCCAGCAGCCGCGTGGACAGGGCCACCGGGGAGCTGTTTTTT.

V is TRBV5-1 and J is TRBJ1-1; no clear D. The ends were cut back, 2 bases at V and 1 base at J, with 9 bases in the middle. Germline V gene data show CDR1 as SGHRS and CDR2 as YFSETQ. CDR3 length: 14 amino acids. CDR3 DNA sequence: TGCGCCAGCAGCTTTGGGCAGCAGAACACTGAAGCTTTCTTT. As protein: CASSFGQQNTEAFF.

CDR3: CASSPGSPRVVYTF. The CDR3 region has the DNA TGTGCCAGCTCACCCGGGAGTCCTCGGGTAGTCTACACCTTC. The chain joins TRBV18 to TRBJ1-2; D remains unclear. Trimming pared 3 bases from V and 10 bases from J, leaving 18 bases between. The CDR3 spans 14 residues. Looked up from germline, CDR1 is KGHSH and CDR2 is LQKENI.

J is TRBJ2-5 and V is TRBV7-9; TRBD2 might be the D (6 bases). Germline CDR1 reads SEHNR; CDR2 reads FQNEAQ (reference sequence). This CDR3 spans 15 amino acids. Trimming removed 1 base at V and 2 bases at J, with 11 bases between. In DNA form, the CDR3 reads TGTGCCAGCAGCTTAGTGGGTGGGAGGCAAGAGACCCAGTACTTC. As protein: CASSLVGGRQETQYF.